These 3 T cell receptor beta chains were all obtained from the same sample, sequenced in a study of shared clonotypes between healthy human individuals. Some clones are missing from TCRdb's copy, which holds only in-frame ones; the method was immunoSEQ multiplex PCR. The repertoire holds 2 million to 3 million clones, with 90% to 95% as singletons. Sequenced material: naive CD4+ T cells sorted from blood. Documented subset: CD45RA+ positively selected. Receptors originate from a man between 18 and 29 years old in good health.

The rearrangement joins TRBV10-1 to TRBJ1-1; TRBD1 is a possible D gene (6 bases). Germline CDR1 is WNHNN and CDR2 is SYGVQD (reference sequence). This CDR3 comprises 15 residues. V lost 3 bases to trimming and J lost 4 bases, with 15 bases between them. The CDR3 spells CASSDGTGGRTEAFF. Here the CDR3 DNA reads TGCGCCAGCAGTGACGGAACGGGGGGCCGCACTGAAGCTTTCTTT.

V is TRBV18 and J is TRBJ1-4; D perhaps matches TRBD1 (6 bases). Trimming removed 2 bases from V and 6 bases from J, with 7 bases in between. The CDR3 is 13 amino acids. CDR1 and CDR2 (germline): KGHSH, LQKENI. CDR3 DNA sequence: TGTGCCAGCTCACCATCAGGGGATGAAAAACTGTTTTTT. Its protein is CASSPSGDEKLFF. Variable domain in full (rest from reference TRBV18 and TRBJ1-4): NAGVMQNPRHLVRRRGQEARLRCSPMKGHSHVYWYRQLPEEGLKFMVYLQKENIIDESGMPKERFSAEFPKEGPSILRIQQVVRGDSAAYFCASSPSGDEKLFFGSGTQLSVL.

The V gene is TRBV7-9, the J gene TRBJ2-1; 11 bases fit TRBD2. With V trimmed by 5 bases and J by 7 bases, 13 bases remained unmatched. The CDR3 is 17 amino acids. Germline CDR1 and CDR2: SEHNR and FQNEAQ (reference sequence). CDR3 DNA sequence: TGTGCCAGCAGCCAAGGTCTTAGCGGGGGGGCAGGGAATGAGCAGTTCTTC. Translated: CASSQGLSGGAGNEQFF.